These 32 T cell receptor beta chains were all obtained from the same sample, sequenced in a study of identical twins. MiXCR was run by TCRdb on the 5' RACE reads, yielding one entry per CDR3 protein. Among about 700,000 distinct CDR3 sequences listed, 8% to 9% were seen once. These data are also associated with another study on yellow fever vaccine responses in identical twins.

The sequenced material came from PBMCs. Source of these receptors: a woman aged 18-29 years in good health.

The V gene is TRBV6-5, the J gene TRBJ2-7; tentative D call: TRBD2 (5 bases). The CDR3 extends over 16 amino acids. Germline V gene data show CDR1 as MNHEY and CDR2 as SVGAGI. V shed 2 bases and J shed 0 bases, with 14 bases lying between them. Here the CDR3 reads CASSYPTGEGSYEQYF. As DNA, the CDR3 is TGTGCCAGCAGTTACCCTACCGGTGAGGGCTCCTACGAGCAGTACTTC.

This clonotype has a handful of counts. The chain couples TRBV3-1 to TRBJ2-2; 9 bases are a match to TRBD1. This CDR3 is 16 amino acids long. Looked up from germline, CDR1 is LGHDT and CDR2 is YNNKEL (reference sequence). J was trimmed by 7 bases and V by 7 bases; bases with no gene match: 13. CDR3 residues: CASTPGGTGLDGELFF. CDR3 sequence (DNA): TGTGCCAGCACCCCCGGCGGGACAGGGTTGGACGGGGAGCTGTTTTTT.

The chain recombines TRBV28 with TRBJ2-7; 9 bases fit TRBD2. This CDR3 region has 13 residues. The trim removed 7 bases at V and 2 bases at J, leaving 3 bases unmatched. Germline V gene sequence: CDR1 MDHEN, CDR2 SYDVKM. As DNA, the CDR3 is TGTGCCAGCATGTCTAGCGGGGCCTACGAGCAGTACTTC. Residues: CASMSSGAYEQYF.

DNA for the CDR3: TGCAGTGCTAGGCCTAAGACTAGCGGCAGCGTCAATGAGCAGTTCTTC. Translation: CSARPKTSGSVNEQFF. This chain links TRBV20-1 with TRBJ2-1; 9 bases agree with TRBD2. Unmatched junction bases numbered 12, after V lost 3 bases and J lost 6 bases. Germline lookup yields CDR1 DFQATT and CDR2 SNEGSKA (reference sequence). The CDR3 has 16 amino acids.

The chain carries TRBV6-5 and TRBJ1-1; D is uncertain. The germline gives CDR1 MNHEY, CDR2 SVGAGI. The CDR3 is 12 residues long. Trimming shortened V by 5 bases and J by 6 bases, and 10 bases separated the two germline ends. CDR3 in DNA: TGTGCCAGCAGTCGACCGACCTCTGAAGCTTTCTTT. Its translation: CASSRPTSEAFF.

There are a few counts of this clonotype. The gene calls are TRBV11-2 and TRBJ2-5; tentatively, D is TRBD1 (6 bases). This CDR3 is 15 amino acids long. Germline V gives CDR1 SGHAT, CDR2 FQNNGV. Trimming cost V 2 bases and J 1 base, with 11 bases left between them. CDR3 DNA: TGTGCCAGCAGCTTAAATGACAGGCTCCAAGAGACCCAGTACTTC. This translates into CASSLNDRLQETQYF.

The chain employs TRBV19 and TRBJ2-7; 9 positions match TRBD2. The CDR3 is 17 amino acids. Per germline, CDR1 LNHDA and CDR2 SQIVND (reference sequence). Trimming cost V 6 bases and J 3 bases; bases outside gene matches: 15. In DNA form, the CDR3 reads TGTGCCAGTAGGCAGGCGACTAGCGGCCGCGGCAGCTACGAGCAGTACTTC. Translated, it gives CASRQATSGRGSYEQYF. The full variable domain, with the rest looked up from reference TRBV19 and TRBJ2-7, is DGGITQSPKYLFRKEGQNVTLSCEQNLNHDAMYWYRQDPGQGLRLIYYSQIVNDFQKGDIAEGYSVSREKKESFPLTVTSAQKNPTAFYLCASRQATSGRGSYEQYFGPGTRLTVT.

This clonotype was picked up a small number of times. CDR3 protein: CASSRSGGYEQYF. The CDR3, as DNA: TGCGCCAGCAGCCGGTCGGGTGGGTACGAGCAGTACTTC. This sequence joins TRBV4-3 and TRBJ2-7, with unresolved D. The CDR3 loop spans 13 amino acids. The germline V gene encodes CDR1 LGHNA and CDR2 YSLEER. V was cut by 4 bases and J by 4 bases, with 11 bases left in between.

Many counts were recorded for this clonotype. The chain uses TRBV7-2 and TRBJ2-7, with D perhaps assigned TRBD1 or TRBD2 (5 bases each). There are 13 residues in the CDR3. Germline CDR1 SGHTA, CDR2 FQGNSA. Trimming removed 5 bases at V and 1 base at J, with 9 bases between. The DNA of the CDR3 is TGTGCCAGCAGCAGGGGAGTATCCTACGAGCAGTACTTC. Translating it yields CASSRGVSYEQYF.

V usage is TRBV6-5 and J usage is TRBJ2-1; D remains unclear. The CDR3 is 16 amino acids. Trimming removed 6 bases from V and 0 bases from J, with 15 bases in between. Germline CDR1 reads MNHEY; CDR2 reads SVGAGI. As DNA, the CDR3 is TGTGCCAGCAGGTCCCGCAGCCAAAGCTCCTACAATGAGCAGTTCTTC. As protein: CASRSRSQSSYNEQFF.

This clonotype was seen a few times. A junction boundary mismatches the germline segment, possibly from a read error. CDR3 nucleotides: TGCAGTGCCAGAGGGGCTAGCGGGAGCTCGGCATACGAGCAGTACTTC. This encodes CSARGASGSSAYEQYF. The chain is built from TRBV20-1 and TRBJ2-7, with TRBD2 matching over 10 bases. This CDR3 has 16 amino acids. The germline CDR1 and CDR2 sequences are DFQATT and SNEGSKA (reference sequence).

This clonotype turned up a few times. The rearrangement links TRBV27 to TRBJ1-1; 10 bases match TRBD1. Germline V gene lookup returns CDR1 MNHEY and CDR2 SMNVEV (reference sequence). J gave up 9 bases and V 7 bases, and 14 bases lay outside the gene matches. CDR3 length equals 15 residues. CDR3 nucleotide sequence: TGTGCCAGCACTCTTACGACAGGGGGCACCAACCAAGCTTTCTTT. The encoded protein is CASTLTTGGTNQAFF.

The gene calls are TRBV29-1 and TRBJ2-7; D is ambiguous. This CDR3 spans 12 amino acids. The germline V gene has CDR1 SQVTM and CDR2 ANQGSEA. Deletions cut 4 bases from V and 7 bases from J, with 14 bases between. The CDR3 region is CSVVRVSGEQYF. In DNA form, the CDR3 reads TGCAGCGTTGTCCGTGTCAGTGGAGAGCAGTACTTC.

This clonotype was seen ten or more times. The CDR3 loop is CASRRDRATYNEQFF. The CDR3 nucleotides read TGCGCCAGCAGAAGGGACAGGGCAACCTACAATGAGCAGTTCTTC. This sequence joins TRBV5-1 and TRBJ2-1, with TRBD1 matching 9 bases. J lost 2 bases, V lost 5 bases, and 5 bases had no gene match. The CDR3 loop spans 15 amino acids. CDR1 and CDR2 (germline): SGHRS, YFSETQ.

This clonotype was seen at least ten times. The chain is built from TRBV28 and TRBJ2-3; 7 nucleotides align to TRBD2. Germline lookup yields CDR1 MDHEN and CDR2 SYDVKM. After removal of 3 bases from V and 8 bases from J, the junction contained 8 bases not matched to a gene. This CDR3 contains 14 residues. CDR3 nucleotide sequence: TGTGCCAGCAGTTTTAGCGCTCCGGGGGGTACGCAGTATTTT. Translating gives CASSFSAPGGTQYF.

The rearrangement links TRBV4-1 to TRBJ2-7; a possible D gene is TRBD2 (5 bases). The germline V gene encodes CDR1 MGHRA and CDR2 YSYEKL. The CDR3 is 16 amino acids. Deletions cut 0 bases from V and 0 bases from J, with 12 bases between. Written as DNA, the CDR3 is TGCGCCAGCAGCCAAGAAAGCGGACTTAGCTCCTACGAGCAGTACTTC. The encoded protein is CASSQESGLSSYEQYF.

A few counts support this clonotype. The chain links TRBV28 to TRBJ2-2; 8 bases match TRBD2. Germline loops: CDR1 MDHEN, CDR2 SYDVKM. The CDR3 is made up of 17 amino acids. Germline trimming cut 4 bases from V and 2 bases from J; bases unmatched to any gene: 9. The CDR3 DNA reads TGTGCCAGCAGTTCACTAAGCGGGGGCCTAAACACCGGGGAGCTGTTTTTT. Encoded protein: CASSSLSGGLNTGELFF.

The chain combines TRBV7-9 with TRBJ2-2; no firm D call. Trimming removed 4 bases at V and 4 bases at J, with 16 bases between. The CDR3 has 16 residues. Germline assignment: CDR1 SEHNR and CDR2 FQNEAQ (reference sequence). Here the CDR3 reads CASSYRTYDLTGELFF. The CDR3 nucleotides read TGTGCCAGCAGCTATAGAACTTACGACCTCACCGGGGAGCTGTTTTTT. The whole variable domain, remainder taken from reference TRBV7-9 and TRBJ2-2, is DTGVSQNPRHKITKRGQNVTFRCDPISEHNRLYWYRQTLGQGPEFLTYFQNEAQLEKSRLLSDRFSAERPKGSFSTLEIQRTEQGDSAMYLCASSYRTYDLTGELFFGEGSRLTVL.

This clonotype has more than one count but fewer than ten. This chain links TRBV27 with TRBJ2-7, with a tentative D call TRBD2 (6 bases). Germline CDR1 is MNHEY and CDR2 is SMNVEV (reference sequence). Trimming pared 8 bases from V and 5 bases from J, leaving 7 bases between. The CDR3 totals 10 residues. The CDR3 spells CASGGDEQYF. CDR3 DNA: TGTGCCAGCGGCGGGGACGAGCAGTACTTC.

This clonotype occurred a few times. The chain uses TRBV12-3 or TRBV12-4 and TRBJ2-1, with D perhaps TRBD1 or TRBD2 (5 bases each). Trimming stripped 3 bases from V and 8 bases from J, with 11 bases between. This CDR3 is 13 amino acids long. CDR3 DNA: TGTGCCAGCAGTTTGATGGGACGCGATGAGCAGTTCTTC. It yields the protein CASSLMGRDEQFF.

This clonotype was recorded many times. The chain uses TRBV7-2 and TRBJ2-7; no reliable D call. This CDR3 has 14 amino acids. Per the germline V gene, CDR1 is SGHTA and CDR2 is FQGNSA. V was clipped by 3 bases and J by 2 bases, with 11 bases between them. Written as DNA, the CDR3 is TGTGCCAGCAGCTTCACAGAACCCCCCTACGAGCAGTACTTC. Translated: CASSFTEPPYEQYF.

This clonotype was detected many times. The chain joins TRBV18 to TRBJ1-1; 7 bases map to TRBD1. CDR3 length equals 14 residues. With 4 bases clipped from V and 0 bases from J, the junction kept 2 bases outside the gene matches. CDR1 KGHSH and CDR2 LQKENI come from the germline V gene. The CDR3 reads CASSLDRVNTEAFF. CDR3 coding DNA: TGTGCCAGCTCACTCGACAGGGTGAACACTGAAGCTTTCTTT. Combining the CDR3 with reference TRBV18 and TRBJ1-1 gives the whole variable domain NAGVMQNPRHLVRRRGQEARLRCSPMKGHSHVYWYRQLPEEGLKFMVYLQKENIIDESGMPKERFSAEFPKEGPSILRIQQVVRGDSAAYFCASSLDRVNTEAFFGQGTRLTVV.

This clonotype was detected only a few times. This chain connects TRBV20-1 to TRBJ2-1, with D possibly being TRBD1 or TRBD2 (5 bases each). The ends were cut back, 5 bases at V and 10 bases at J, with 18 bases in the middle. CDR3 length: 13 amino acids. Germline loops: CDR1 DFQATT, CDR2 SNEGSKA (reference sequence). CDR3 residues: CSAAGANFAEQFF. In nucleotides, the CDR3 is TGCAGTGCTGCCGGGGCGAACTTTGCCGAGCAGTTCTTC.

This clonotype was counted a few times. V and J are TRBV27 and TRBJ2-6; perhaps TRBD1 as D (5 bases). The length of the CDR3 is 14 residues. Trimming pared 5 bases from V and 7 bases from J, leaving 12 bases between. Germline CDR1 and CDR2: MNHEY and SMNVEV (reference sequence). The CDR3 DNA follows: TGTGCCAGCAGTACCCAGGGTAATGCCAACGTCCTGACTTTC. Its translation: CASSTQGNANVLTF. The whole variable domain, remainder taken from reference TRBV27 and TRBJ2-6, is EAQVTQNPRYLITVTGKKLTVTCSQNMNHEYMSWYRQDPGLGLRQIYYSMNVEVTDKGDVPEGYKVSRKEKRNFPLILESPSPNQTSLYFCASSTQGNANVLTFGAGSRLTVL.

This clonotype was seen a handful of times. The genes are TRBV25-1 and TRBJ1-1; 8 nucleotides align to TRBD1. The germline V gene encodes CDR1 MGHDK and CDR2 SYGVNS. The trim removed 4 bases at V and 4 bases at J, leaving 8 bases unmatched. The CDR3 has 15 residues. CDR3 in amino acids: CASSGQGAAGTEAFF. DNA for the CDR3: TGTGCCAGCAGTGGCCAGGGGGCGGCGGGCACTGAAGCTTTCTTT.

The CDR3, as DNA: TGTGCCAGCAGCTATCAGGGGATATCTAGCACAGATACGCAGTATTTT. Its translation is CASSYQGISSTDTQYF. V usage is TRBV7-2 and J usage is TRBJ2-3, with D maybe TRBD1 (6 bases). Germline-derived CDR1 and CDR2 are SGHTA and FQGNSA. V shed 4 bases and J shed 0 bases, with 14 bases lying between them. This CDR3 region has 16 residues.

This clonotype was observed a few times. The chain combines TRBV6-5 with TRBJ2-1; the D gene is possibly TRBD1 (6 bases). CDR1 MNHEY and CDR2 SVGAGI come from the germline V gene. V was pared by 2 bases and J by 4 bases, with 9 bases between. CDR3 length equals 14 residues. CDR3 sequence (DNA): TGTGCCAGCAGTTACCAAGGACAGTACAATGAGCAGTTCTTC. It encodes CASSYQGQYNEQFF.

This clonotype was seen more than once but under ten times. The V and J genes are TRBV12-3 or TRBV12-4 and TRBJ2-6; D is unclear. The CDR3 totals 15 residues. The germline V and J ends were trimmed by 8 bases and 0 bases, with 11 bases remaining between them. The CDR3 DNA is TGTGCCAGCGCGGAAGGGCCCTCTGGGGCCAACGTCCTGACTTTC. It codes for CASAEGPSGANVLTF.

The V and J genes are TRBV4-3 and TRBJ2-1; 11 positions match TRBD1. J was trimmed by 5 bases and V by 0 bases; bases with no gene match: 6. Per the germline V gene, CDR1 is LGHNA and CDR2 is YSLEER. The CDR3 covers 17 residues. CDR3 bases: TGCGCCAGCAGCCAAGATGGGGGGGACAGGGGGAACAATGAGCAGTTCTTC. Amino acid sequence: CASSQDGGDRGNNEQFF.

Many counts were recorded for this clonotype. The CDR3 loop is CSVVNTFYEQYF. The DNA for the CDR3 is TGCAGCGTTGTTAACACATTCTACGAGCAGTACTTC. The rearrangement links TRBV29-1 to TRBJ2-7; D is unresolved. Germline V gene sequence: CDR1 SQVTM, CDR2 ANQGSEA. This CDR3 region has 12 residues. Trimming cost V 4 bases and J 3 bases, with 10 bases left between them.

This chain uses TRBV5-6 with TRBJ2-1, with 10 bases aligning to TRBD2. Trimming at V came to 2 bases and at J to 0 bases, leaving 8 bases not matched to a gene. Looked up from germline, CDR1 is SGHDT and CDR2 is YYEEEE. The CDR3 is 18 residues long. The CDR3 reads CASSFVGSGGSSYNEQFF. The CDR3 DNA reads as TGTGCCAGCAGCTTCGTTGGTAGCGGGGGGAGCTCCTACAATGAGCAGTTCTTC.

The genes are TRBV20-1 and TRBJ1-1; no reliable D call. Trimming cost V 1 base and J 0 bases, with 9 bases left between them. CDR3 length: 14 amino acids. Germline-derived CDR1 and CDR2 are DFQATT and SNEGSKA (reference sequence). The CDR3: CSARAKSMNTEAFF. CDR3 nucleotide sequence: TGCAGTGCTAGAGCTAAGAGCATGAACACTGAAGCTTTCTTT.